This T cell receptor (beta chain) was obtained from a study of T cell responses to AZD1222 COVID-19 vaccine (dated by TCRdb to the early 2020s). Some background on the complete study: AZD1222 recipients given second doses at about 4 weeks or at about 12 weeks were pooled, since spike-specific TCR depth and breadth were not found to differ between the two schedules. A total of 233 trial participants underwent TCR sequencing, of whom around 200 received two doses of AZD1222 and about 26 received two doses of the MenACWY control vaccine. Trial participants were enrolled into age subgroups of 18-55, 56-69 and 70-plus years, which contained 148, 28 and 57 TCR-sequenced participants, respectively. The study at large found these results: Participants were mostly white British and included more females than males, and it was suggested by the authors that clonal diversity may have been underestimated. Vaccine-associated CD4 TCRs spanned the whole spike protein, with dominant responses in regions 160-218 and 743-854. No day 14 peak-response samples were available, so repertoires were characterized only after the peak T cell response. A significant rise in spike-specific TCR breadth and depth was observed after two AZD1222 doses relative to day 0 and relative to MenACWY recipients. Conclusions about previously exposed vaccinees are limited, since just a handful of AZD1222 recipients were seropositive for SARS-CoV-2 at baseline. Epitopes outside the regions mutated in the B.1.351 and B.1.1.7 variants were reportedly recognized by nearly half of the unique spike-specific TCRs. In the small 56-69-year group, the increase in depth fell short of significance, most likely because of low power.

The V end loses 5 bases and the J end loses 5 bases, and a stretch of 16 bases separates them. Including cysteine and phenylalanine, the CDR3 has 15 amino acids. Just the 45-base CDR3 DNA is kept, in frame starting at base 1. In the germline V gene (reference sequence), CDR1 corresponds to SEHNR and CDR2 to FQNEAQ. Read against the paper, the sample's time point label means: baseline before first vaccination. The vaccinee samples were drawn from two UK trials, COV001 and COV002, one of which was a single-blind randomized controlled phase 2/3 trial testing AZD1222 (ChAdOx1 nCoV-19) in healthy adults. For TCRbeta chain sequencing, PBMC samples from trial participants were taken at day 0 and at day 28 after the second dose. The CDR3 regions of human TCRbeta chains were analyzed by immunosequencing. The original methods were these. TCRs in the repertoires were matched against a reference library of SARS-CoV-2-specific TCRs that had been generated with the MIRA antigen-specificity platform. Breadth was defined as the fraction of unique TCRs that were SARS-CoV-2-associated, and depth was defined as the fraction of total T cells that were SARS-CoV-2-associated. Using the MIRA data, every spike-specific TCR was mapped to the spike region that the TCR reacted to and assigned to either a CD4 or a CD8 class. Log10-transformed breadth and depth values were compared by one-way ANOVA with Sidak's multiple comparisons tests. TCRdb provides this immuneACCESS table in a form limited to in-frame rearrangements. Some clones are lacking; in checked studies, under half of them reflect an unresolved V gene, and why the rest are absent is not known. D and trimming come from the DNA, and the V and J calls and clone size come from that table. Present in this sample are about 96,000 clones, roughly nine tenths of which were seen just once. 1.6% of the sample lies in the top ten.

On this clone itself: Its antigen is still unknown. No base-level quality is on record; no much larger clone is a single base apart.

This specimen was peripheral blood, taken on day 0 of AZD1222 vaccination. The source of this sequence is an adult in good health. Recombination connected TRBV7-9 to TRBJ1-5, with a weak D call of TRBD1 (6 bases match). The encoded CDR3 is CASSETQGQDQPQHF. The DNA is TGTGCCAGCAGCGAAACCCAGGGGCAAGATCAGCCCCAGCATTTT.